A single sample is the source of the 7 T cell receptor beta chains below, sequenced in a study of blood T cell repertoires in COVID-19. Data came from immunoSEQ multiplex PCR; TCRdb stores just in-frame clones and leaves some out. Here the sample spans nearly 110,000 clones, over 60% being singletons. Sequencing was carried out using peripheral blood. These TCRs come from an older man with COVID-19, enrolled during active disease.

The rearrangement joins TRBV6-2 or TRBV6-3 to TRBJ2-3, with a possible D match to TRBD2 (5 bases). This CDR3 comprises 13 residues. From germline, CDR1 is MNHEY and CDR2 SVGEGT. Trimming left V 6 bases short and J 5 bases short, with 12 bases between. The DNA for the CDR3 is TGTGCCAGCAGCTGGCTTGGGAGAGATACGCAGTATTTT. Protein sequence: CASSWLGRDTQYF.

The rearrangement uses TRBV6-5 and TRBJ1-2; maybe TRBD1 (6 bases). Trimming pared 10 bases from V and 2 bases from J, leaving 17 bases between. The CDR3 consists of 14 residues. Germline V gene sequence: CDR1 MNHEY, CDR2 SVGAGI. The CDR3 region has the DNA TGTGCCACCGGCGCAGGGGATGGAAACTATGGCTACACCTTC. Translated, it gives CATGAGDGNYGYTF.

The chain uses TRBV4-2 and TRBJ2-2, with D possibly TRBD2 on 5 matching bases. The CDR3 has 15 amino acids. CDR1 and CDR2 from the germline V gene are LGHNA and YNFKEQ. Between the trimmed V and J ends, which lost 2 bases and 1 base, there was a span of 8 bases. The CDR3 loop is CASSQSGGNTGELFF. The DNA of the CDR3 is TGTGCCAGCAGCCAAAGCGGCGGGAACACCGGGGAGCTGTTTTTT.

Only a few counts were recorded for this clone. The chain links TRBV5-6 to TRBJ2-3; D may be TRBD1 (5 bases). Germline V CDR1 and CDR2: SGHDT, YYEEEE. V was cut by 0 bases and J by 1 base, with 9 bases left in between. The CDR3 has 15 amino acids. The chain's CDR3 is CASSLVLGGTDTQYF. The CDR3 DNA sequence: TGTGCCAGCAGCTTGGTGCTAGGGGGCACAGATACGCAGTATTTT.

The gene calls are TRBV11-3 and TRBJ2-2; TRBD2 agrees at 10 bases. Germline CDR1 SGHNT, CDR2 YENEEA. The J segment lost 8 bases and the V segment lost 3 bases, leaving 6 bases of the junction unmatched. The CDR3 contains 15 residues. CDR3 in DNA: TGTGCCAGCAGCTTGTCTAGCGGGAGATCAGGGGAGCTGTTTTTT. Translating gives CASSLSSGRSGELFF.

V is TRBV7-9 and J is TRBJ2-3; no clear D. Germline lookup yields CDR1 SEHNR and CDR2 FQNEAQ (reference sequence). There are 14 residues in the CDR3. Trimming stripped 1 base from V and 2 bases from J, with 7 bases between. This CDR3 is CASSLVISTDTQYF. CDR3 DNA: TGTGCCAGCAGCTTAGTTATTTCCACAGATACGCAGTATTTT.

The chain is built from TRBV6-1 and TRBJ2-5; 10 bases match TRBD2. There are 14 residues in the CDR3. J was trimmed by 4 bases and V by 2 bases; bases with no gene match: 1. Germline V gene lookup returns CDR1 MNHNS and CDR2 SASEGT. CDR3 protein: CASSESSGGETQYF. Written as DNA, the CDR3 is TGTGCCAGCAGTGAATCTAGCGGGGGAGAGACCCAGTACTTC.